The rows below give T cell receptor beta chains drawn from one sample of a study of T-cell memory formation after mild COVID-19. TCRdb redid the calling of the 5' RACE reads with MiXCR, one entry per CDR3 protein. Of under 250,000 distinct CDR3 sequences listed, 15% are singletons. Sequenced material: PBMCs or a T cell subset sorted from them (not recorded which). The receptors here all came from an adult woman who had mild COVID-19 (a few samples of this study predate the infection). Cell type and time point are not known. CDR3s include the opening cysteine and the closing phenylalanine or tryptophan. Each record gives: V gene, J gene, CDR3 length, clone size, D gene, CDR3 DNA, CDR3 protein. The D gene is left open where the match is weak. Clone size, where shown, is once, few, many, or a class for clones that have expanded.

TRBV7-7	TRBJ2-1	13	-	-	TGTGCCAGCAGCTTAGGGGGGGTCCGTGAGCAGTTCTTC	CASSLGGVREQFF
TRBV18	TRBJ1-4	16	-	-	TGTGCCAGCTCCCACAGGGATCCTGCAACTAATGAAAAACTGTTTTTT	CASSHRDPATNEKLFF
TRBV20-1	TRBJ2-1	10	-	-	TGCAGTGCCCTTCACAATGAGCAGTTCTTC	CSALHNEQFF
TRBV10-3	TRBJ1-5	14	few	TRBD1	TGTGCCGCCGGGGAGGGGGCTGGCAATCAGCCCCAGCATTTT	CAAGEGAGNQPQHF
TRBV24-1	TRBJ2-5	13	-	-	TGTGCCACCAGTGTCCCGGGAGCAGAGACCCAGTACTTC	CATSVPGAETQYF
TRBV7-9	TRBJ2-7	15	many	-	TGTGCCAGCAGCTTAGGCTCCAATCCCTTTGACGAGCAGTACTTC	CASSLGSNPFDEQYF
TRBV3-1	TRBJ2-2	13	few	-	TGTGCCAGCAGTCGAGGACGGCGGATAGAGCTGTTTTTT	CASSRGRRIELFF
TRBV7-3	TRBJ1-2	13	few	-	TGTGCCAGCAGCGCCCCTGATGGAGTTGGCTACACCTTC	CASSAPDGVGYTF
TRBV6-5	TRBJ2-1	15	-	TRBD2	TGTGCCAGCAGTTATAGGCTAGCGGTTTACAATGAGCAGTTCTTC	CASSYRLAVYNEQFF
TRBV7-8	TRBJ1-1	15	-	-	TGTGCCAGCAGCTTAACAATCGATCCGAACACTGAAGCTTTCTTT	CASSLTIDPNTEAFF
TRBV9	TRBJ2-1	14	-	TRBD2	TGTGCCAGCGGGTCGGGGGGGGCCTCCAATGAGCAGTTCTTC	CASGSGGASNEQFF
TRBV2	TRBJ2-3	13	-	-	TGTGCCAGCAAGGGCGTTGTCCCAGATACGCAGTATTTT	CASKGVVPDTQYF
TRBV5-1	TRBJ2-7	16	few	TRBD1	TGCGCCAGCAGCTTGGCCAGAGGACAGGGCTTTCACGAGCAGTACTTC	CASSLARGQGFHEQYF
TRBV5-4	TRBJ1-2	13	-	TRBD1	TGTGCCAGCCGCTCAGGGGGGAACTATGGCTACACCTTC	CASRSGGNYGYTF
TRBV2	TRBJ2-1	14	many	-	TGTGCCAGCAGTCGGGACTCGACTTACAATGAGCAGTTCTTC	CASSRDSTYNEQFF
TRBV20-1	TRBJ2-3	15	-	TRBD2	TGCAGTGCTCTGACTAGCGGGGGGATCACAGATACGCAGTATTTT	CSALTSGGITDTQYF
TRBV18	TRBJ2-5	14	many	-	TGTGCCAGCTCACCTGGGCAGGATCAAGAGACCCAGTACTTC	CASSPGQDQETQYF
TRBV3-1	TRBJ1-1	14	-	-	TGTGCCAGCAGCCAACCCACAGGACGCACTGAAGCTTTCTTT	CASSQPTGRTEAFF
TRBV5-1	TRBJ1-6	14	many	TRBD1	TGCGCCAGCAGCTCTACAGGGGGGGAGTCACCCCTCCACTTT	CASSSTGGESPLHF
TRBV7-3	TRBJ1-1	15	-	-	TGTGCCAGCAGCCCCCGGGGGGAGCCGAACACTGAAGCTTTCTTT	CASSPRGEPNTEAFF
TRBV5-1	TRBJ2-1	15	few	TRBD1	TGCGCCAGCACCCTGGGGACAGCCCTCTACAATGAGCAGTTCTTC	CASTLGTALYNEQFF
TRBV12-3/TRBV12-4	TRBJ1-4	14	-	-	TGTGCCAGCAGACTCGGGGGGGGCGCGGAAAAACTGTTTTTT	CASRLGGGAEKLFF
TRBV7-8	TRBJ1-4	15	-	TRBD1	TGTGCCAGCAGCTTTATAATAACAGGGGAAGAAAAACTGTTTTTT	CASSFIITGEEKLFF
TRBV5-1	TRBJ1-5	13	many	-	TGCGCCAGCAGCTTGGATAGCAATCAGCCCCAGCATTTT	CASSLDSNQPQHF
TRBV27	TRBJ2-5	17	few	-	TGTGCCAGCAGTTTCAATTTCGGCAGGGGGGCTCGGGAGACCCAGTACTTC	CASSFNFGRGARETQYF
TRBV4-3	TRBJ2-1	21	few	-	TGCGCCAGCAGCCAAGTCTTCACTAGGGGGATCCTGTTTTCCTCCTACAATGAGCAGTTCTTC	CASSQVFTRGILFSSYNEQFF
TRBV9	TRBJ2-4	20	few	-	TGTGCCAGCAGCGCAGGTAGCAGTCCCCTAGCATCAGAGCGCGATAACATTCAGTACTTC	CASSAGSSPLASERDNIQYF
TRBV10-3	TRBJ2-3	12	few	-	TGTGCCATCCGGGATTCCACAGATACGCAGTATTTT	CAIRDSTDTQYF
TRBV5-1	TRBJ1-1	14	few	-	TGCGCCAGCACCCCGGACAGTACGAACACTGAAGCTTTCTTT	CASTPDSTNTEAFF
TRBV3-1	TRBJ2-5	12	-	-	TGTGCCAGCAGCTCGGGGGAAGAGACCCAGTACTTC	CASSSGEETQYF
TRBV10-3	TRBJ2-3	14	-	-	TGTGCCATCAGCCTAGAATTTGGCACAGATACGCAGTATTTT	CAISLEFGTDTQYF
TRBV4-3	TRBJ2-7	17	few	-	TGCGCCAGCAGCCAAGAAGGTGGGCGGACCATTGCCTACGAGCAGTACTTC	CASSQEGGRTIAYEQYF
TRBV6-6	TRBJ1-2	18	-	TRBD1	TGTGCCAGCAGGGATACTCCGGGACAGGGGGCAATTAACTATGGCTACACCTTC	CASRDTPGQGAINYGYTF
TRBV18	TRBJ1-1	15	few	-	TGTGCCAGCTCACGGGTCGACAGTCCGAACACTGAAGCTTTCTTT	CASSRVDSPNTEAFF
TRBV12-3/TRBV12-4	TRBJ2-5	12	-	-	TGTGCCAGCAGACATGGGAAAGAGACCCAGTACTTC	CASRHGKETQYF
TRBV12-3/TRBV12-4	TRBJ2-7	18	few	TRBD2	TGTGCCAGCAGTTTTTGGGCCCTTATGAAGCGGGAGGCCTACGAGCAGTACTTC	CASSFWALMKREAYEQYF